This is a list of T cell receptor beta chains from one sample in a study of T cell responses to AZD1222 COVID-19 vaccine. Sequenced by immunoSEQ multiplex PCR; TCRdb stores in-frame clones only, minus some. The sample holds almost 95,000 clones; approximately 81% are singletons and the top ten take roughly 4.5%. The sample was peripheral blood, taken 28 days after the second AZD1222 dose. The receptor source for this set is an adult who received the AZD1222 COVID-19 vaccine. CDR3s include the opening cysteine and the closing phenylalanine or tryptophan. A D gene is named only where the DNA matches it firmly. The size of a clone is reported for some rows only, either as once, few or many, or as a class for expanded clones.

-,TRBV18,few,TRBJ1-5,CASSDMGGNNQPQHF,TGTGCCAGCTCAGATATGGGAGGGAACAATCAGCCCCAGCATTTT
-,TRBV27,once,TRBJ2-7,CASSFGVVGYEQYF,TGTGCCAGCAGTTTCGGGGTCGTCGGATACGAGCAGTACTTC
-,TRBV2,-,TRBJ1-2,CASNRQSNYGYTF,TGTGCCAGCAACCGACAGTCAAACTATGGCTACACCTTC
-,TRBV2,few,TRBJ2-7,CASRTPRAYEQYF,TGTGCCAGCAGAACTCCGAGGGCCTACGAGCAGTACTTC
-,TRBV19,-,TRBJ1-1,CASKTNTEAFF,TGTGCCAGTAAGACGAATACTGAAGCTTTCTTT
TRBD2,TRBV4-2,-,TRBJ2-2,CASSLSLAGGNTGELFF,TGTGCCAGCAGCTTATCTCTAGCGGGGGGCAACACCGGGGAGCTGTTTTTT
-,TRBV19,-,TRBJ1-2,CASSMVSGAYGYTF,TGTGCCAGTAGTATGGTGTCGGGGGCATATGGCTACACCTTC
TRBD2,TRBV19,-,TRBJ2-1,CASSMFASGPSYNEQFF,TGTGCCAGTAGTATGTTTGCTAGCGGGCCCTCCTACAATGAGCAGTTCTTC
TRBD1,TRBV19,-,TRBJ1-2,CASSLGTGEGGYTF,TGTGCCAGTAGCCTTGGGACAGGGGAAGGCGGCTACACCTTC
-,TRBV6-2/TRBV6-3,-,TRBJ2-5,CASTPTWGSQETQYF,TGTGCCAGCACCCCCACGTGGGGGTCCCAAGAGACCCAGTACTTC
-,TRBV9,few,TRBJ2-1,CASSVGTFFDEQFF,TGTGCCAGCAGCGTTGGGACTTTTTTCGATGAGCAGTTCTTC
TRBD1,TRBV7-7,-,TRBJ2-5,CASSPRAGGPQETQYF,TGTGCTAGCAGCCCGCGGGCAGGGGGCCCCCAAGAGACCCAGTACTTC
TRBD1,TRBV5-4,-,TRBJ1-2,CASSLLGGGKTANYGYTF,TGTGCCAGCAGCTTGTTGGGAGGGGGCAAGACAGCTAACTATGGCTACACCTTC
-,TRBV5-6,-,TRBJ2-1,CASSLYTAVSYNEQFF,TGTGCCAGCAGCTTGTATACTGCGGTATCCTACAATGAGCAGTTCTTC
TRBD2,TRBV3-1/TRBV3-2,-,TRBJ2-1,CASSQLGLAGDSSYNEQFF,TGTGCCAGCAGCCAACTAGGACTAGCGGGGGACTCCTCCTACAATGAGCAGTTCTTC
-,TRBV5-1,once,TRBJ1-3,CASSFGSPNSGNTIYF,TGCGCCAGCAGCTTTGGCAGCCCAAACTCTGGAAACACCATATATTTT
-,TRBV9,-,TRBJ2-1,CASSVLPDLNEQFF,TGTGCCAGCAGCGTACTCCCCGACCTCAATGAGCAGTTCTTC
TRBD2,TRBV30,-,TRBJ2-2,CAWSVQVPLLADTGELFF,TGTGCCTGGAGTGTACAGGTCCCATTGCTAGCGGACACCGGGGAGCTGTTTTTT
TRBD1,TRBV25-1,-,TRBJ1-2,CASTLGQGAYGYTF,TGTGCCAGCACCCTGGGGCAGGGGGCCTATGGCTACACCTTC
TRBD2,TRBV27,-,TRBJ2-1,CASSLAGVDEQFF,TGTGCCAGCAGTTTAGCGGGAGTAGATGAGCAGTTCTTC
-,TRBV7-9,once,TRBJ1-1,CASSPRLNTEAFF,TGTGCCAGCAGCCCCCGACTGAACACTGAAGCTTTCTTT
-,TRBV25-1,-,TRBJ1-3,CASWTAIIAIYF,TGTGCCAGCTGGACAGCGATAATCGCCATATATTTT
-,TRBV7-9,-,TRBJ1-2,CASSSGHTTVNYGYTF,TGTGCCAGCAGCTCAGGACACACAACAGTCAACTATGGCTACACCTTC
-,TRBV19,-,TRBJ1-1,CASSMGNYLGTEAFF,TGTGCCAGTAGTATGGGCAACTACCTTGGAACTGAAGCTTTCTTT
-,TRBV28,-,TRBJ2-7,CASSLARRDGSYEQYF,TGTGCCAGCAGTTTAGCGCGGAGGGACGGCTCCTACGAGCAGTACTTC
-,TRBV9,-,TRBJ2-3,CASSGRTDTQYF,TGTGCCAGCAGCGGACGCACAGATACGCAGTATTTT
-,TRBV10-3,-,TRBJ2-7,CAISEVYEQYF,TGTGCCATCAGTGAGGTCTACGAGCAGTACTTC
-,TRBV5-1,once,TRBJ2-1,CASSLDLSSYNEQFF,TGCGCCAGCAGCTTGGACTTAAGCTCCTACAATGAGCAGTTCTTC
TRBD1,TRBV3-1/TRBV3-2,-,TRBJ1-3,CASSPVPGQGPSSGNTIYF,TGTGCCAGCAGCCCCGTCCCGGGACAGGGCCCGAGCTCTGGAAACACCATATATTTT
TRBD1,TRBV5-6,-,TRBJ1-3,CASSFRDREISGNTIYF,TGTGCCAGCAGCTTTAGGGACAGGGAAATAAGTGGAAACACCATATATTTT
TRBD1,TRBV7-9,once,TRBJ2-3,CASTFVQGASTDTQYF,TGTGCCAGCACCTTCGTCCAGGGGGCCTCCACAGATACGCAGTATTTT
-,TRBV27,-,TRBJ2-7,CASSLFGADYEQYF,TGTGCCAGCAGTTTGTTCGGAGCCGACTACGAGCAGTACTTC
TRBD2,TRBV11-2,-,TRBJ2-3,CASSFGLAMDTQYF,TGTGCCAGCAGCTTCGGACTAGCGATGGATACGCAGTATTTT
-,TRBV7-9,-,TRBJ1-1,CASSLSGTNTEAFF,TGTGCCAGCAGCTTAAGCGGAACGAACACTGAAGCTTTCTTT
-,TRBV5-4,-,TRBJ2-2,CASSLGQDTGELFF,TGTGCCAGCAGCTTGGGACAGGACACCGGGGAGCTGTTTTTT
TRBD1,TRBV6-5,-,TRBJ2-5,CASRLTGEETQYF,TGTGCCAGCAGATTGACAGGGGAAGAGACCCAGTACTTC
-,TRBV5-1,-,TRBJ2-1,CASSSGWSSYNEQFF,TGCGCCAGCAGCTCCGGTTGGAGCTCCTACAATGAGCAGTTCTTC
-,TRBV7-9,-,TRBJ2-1,CASSLGVVHNEQFF,TGTGCCAGCAGCTTGGGGGTGGTACACAATGAGCAGTTCTTC
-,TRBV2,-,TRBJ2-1,CASSDRGISTSSYNEQFF,TGTGCCAGCAGTGATAGGGGAATTTCAACTAGCTCCTACAATGAGCAGTTCTTC
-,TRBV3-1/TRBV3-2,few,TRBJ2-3,CASSSTDTQYF,TGTGCCAGCAGTTCGACAGATACGCAGTATTTT
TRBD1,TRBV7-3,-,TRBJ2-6,CASSLRGQSSGANVLTF,TGTGCCAGCAGCTTACGGGGACAGAGCTCTGGGGCCAACGTCCTGACTTTC
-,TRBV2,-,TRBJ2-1,CASSEDRNEQFF,TGTGCCAGCAGTGAAGACAGGAATGAGCAGTTCTTC
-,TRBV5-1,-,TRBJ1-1,CASSLAPGGLNTEAFF,TGCGCCAGCAGCTTGGCCCCGGGGGGCCTGAACACTGAAGCTTTCTTT
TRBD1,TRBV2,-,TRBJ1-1,CASRPGTENTEAFF,TGTGCCAGCAGACCCGGGACAGAGAACACTGAAGCTTTCTTT
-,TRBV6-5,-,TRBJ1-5,CASRRGVRDQPQHF,TGTGCCTCACGAAGGGGGGTACGCGATCAGCCCCAGCATTTT
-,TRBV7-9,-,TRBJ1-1,CASSLFAPGTEAFF,TGTGCCAGCAGCTTATTCGCTCCAGGCACTGAAGCTTTCTTT
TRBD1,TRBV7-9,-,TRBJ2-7,CASSPGQGRNEQYF,TGTGCCAGCAGCCCGGGACAGGGGAGGAACGAGCAGTACTTC